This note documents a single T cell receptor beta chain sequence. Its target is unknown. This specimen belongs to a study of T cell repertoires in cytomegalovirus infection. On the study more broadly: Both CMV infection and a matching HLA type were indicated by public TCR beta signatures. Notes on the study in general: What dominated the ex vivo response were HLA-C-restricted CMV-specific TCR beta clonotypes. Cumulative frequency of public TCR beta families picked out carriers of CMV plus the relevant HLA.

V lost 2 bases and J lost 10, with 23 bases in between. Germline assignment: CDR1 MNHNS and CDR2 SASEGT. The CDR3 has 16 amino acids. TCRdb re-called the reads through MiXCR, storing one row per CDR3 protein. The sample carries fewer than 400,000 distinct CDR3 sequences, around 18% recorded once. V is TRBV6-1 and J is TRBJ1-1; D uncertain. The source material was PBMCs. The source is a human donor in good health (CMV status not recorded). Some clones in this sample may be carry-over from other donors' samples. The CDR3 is CASSEPRSSRLGGAFF. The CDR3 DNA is TGTGCCAGCAGTGAACCCAGGTCTTCGCGGCTGGGAGGAGCTTTCTTT.